The 30 T cell receptor beta chains given below trace back to one sample, sequenced in a study of T-cell reconstitution after alpha-beta-depleted transplantation in children. Unique molecular identifiers tagged the TCRbeta library. TCRdb analysed the PCR reads with MiXCR anew, one entry per CDR3 protein. The sample contains some 400,000 distinct CDR3 sequences, roughly 21% of which appear only once. The material sequenced was PBMCs from the stem cell graft donor, taken from the stem cell graft. The receptors derive from a human donor who donated a stem cell graft to a child with acute myeloid leukemia.

This clonotype showed up just a few times. The chain carries TRBV5-1 and TRBJ2-7; possibly TRBD1 or TRBD2 for D (5 bases each). Trimming shortened V by 0 bases and J by 0 bases, and 22 bases separated the two germline ends. There are 19 residues in the CDR3. Germline V CDR1 and CDR2: SGHRS, YFSETQ. The chain's CDR3 is CASSLVGPTVAARSYEQYF. As DNA, the CDR3 is TGCGCCAGCAGCTTGGTGGGACCTACAGTGGCCGCGCGCTCCTACGAGCAGTACTTC.

This clonotype turned up a few times. V and J are TRBV30 and TRBJ2-1, with 7 bases matching TRBD2. CDR3 length equals 14 residues. With V trimmed by 0 bases and J by 5 bases, 4 bases remained unmatched. Per germline, CDR1 GTSNPN and CDR2 SVGIG (reference sequence). The DNA for the CDR3 is TGTGCCTGGAGTGTCGGAGCGGGACACAATGAGCAGTTCTTC. Protein product: CAWSVGAGHNEQFF.

This clonotype was found many times. The V call is TRBV5-1, the J call TRBJ2-1, with D perhaps matching TRBD1 (5 bases). Looked up from germline, CDR1 is SGHRS and CDR2 is YFSETQ. V lost 3 bases and J lost 3, with 13 bases in between. CDR3 length: 15 amino acids. The CDR3 protein is CASSSDTKDYNEQFF. In DNA form, the CDR3 reads TGCGCCAGCAGCTCGGACACAAAGGACTACAATGAGCAGTTCTTC.

Only a few counts were recorded for this clonotype. The chain couples TRBV12-3 or TRBV12-4 to TRBJ2-5, with a weak D call TRBD2 (5 bases). CDR3 length: 13 amino acids. V lost 7 bases and J 5 bases, leaving 14 bases between the germline ends. DNA of the CDR3: TGTGCCAGCACCCCGAGGGATCGGGAGACCCAGTACTTC. It specifies CASTPRDRETQYF.

This clonotype has a count of ten or more. The CDR3 bases are TGCAGCGTTACACAGGGGTGGAACACTGAAGCTTTCTTT. Protein sequence: CSVTQGWNTEAFF. The gene calls are TRBV29-1 and TRBJ1-1; 7 bases fit TRBD1. This CDR3 is 13 amino acids long. Unmatched junction bases numbered 4, after V lost 5 bases and J lost 1 base. Germline loops: CDR1 SQVTM, CDR2 ANQGSEA.

This clonotype was observed at least ten times. The gene calls are TRBV29-1 and TRBJ2-1; the D gene is possibly TRBD2 (6 bases). Trimming removed 1 base from V and 9 bases from J, with 19 bases in between. In germline, CDR1 is SQVTM, CDR2 ANQGSEA. The CDR3 extends over 15 amino acids. Here the CDR3 reads CSVEVGRIETSEQFF. CDR3 coding DNA: TGCAGCGTTGAAGTCGGCAGAATAGAGACTAGTGAGCAGTTCTTC.

The DNA of the CDR3 is TGTGCCAGCAGCGCTCTTGGGGATCGACCCCTCCACTTT. Encoded protein: CASSALGDRPLHF. The chain joins TRBV5-5 to TRBJ1-6; D unclear. The CDR3 length is 13 residues. Trimming pared 4 bases from V and 12 bases from J, leaving 14 bases between. Germline V gene sequence: CDR1 SGHKS, CDR2 YYEKEE (reference sequence).

This clonotype was counted ten times or more. V and J are TRBV7-2 and TRBJ2-3, with TRBD1 matching over 9 bases. V lost 6 bases, J lost 3 bases, and 10 bases stayed unmatched. The CDR3 runs 16 residues. Germline values: CDR1 SGHTA, CDR2 FQGNSA. Written as DNA, the CDR3 is TGTGCCAGCAGACTCTCCGGGACAGGGTATACAGATACGCAGTATTTT. It translates to CASRLSGTGYTDTQYF.

This clonotype was detected ten times or more. V usage is TRBV27 and J usage is TRBJ2-2, with TRBD1 matching over 9 bases. Trimming took 2 bases from V and 2 from J; bases not matched to a gene: 3. Looked up from germline, CDR1 is MNHEY and CDR2 is SMNVEV (reference sequence). The CDR3 length is 16 residues. CDR3 loop: CASSLTGGSNTGELFF. CDR3 bases: TGTGCCAGCAGTTTAACAGGGGGCTCTAACACCGGGGAGCTGTTTTTT.

The CDR3: CASSYWGTDYEQYF. The CDR3, as DNA: TGTGCCAGCAGTTACTGGGGGACGGACTACGAGCAGTACTTC. The rearrangement uses TRBV6-5 and TRBJ2-7, with D perhaps TRBD1 or TRBD2 (5 bases each). With 1 base removed from V and 3 bases from J, the gap between germline ends came to 10 bases. The CDR3 sequence is 14 residues long. CDR1 MNHEY and CDR2 SVGAGI come from the germline V gene.

This sequence joins TRBV12-3 or TRBV12-4 and TRBJ1-1; D not resolved. The CDR3 loop spans 14 amino acids. V lost 7 bases and J 0 bases, leaving 12 bases between the germline ends. The CDR3 DNA is TGTGCCAGCAAGGCGGGCTTGATGAACACTGAAGCTTTCTTT. Translated: CASKAGLMNTEAFF.

This clonotype was counted only a few times. The chain uses TRBV7-3 and TRBJ2-1; D perhaps matches TRBD2 (6 bases). The CDR3 is made up of 16 amino acids. The V gene's germline CDR1 is SGHTA and CDR2 FQGTGA. V was clipped by 5 bases and J by 1 base, with 15 bases between them. This CDR3 is CASSPRRGRSYNEQFF. The CDR3 nucleotides are TGTGCCAGCAGCCCCCGGAGGGGCCGGTCCTACAATGAGCAGTTCTTC.

This clonotype occurred a few times. V and J are TRBV20-1 and TRBJ1-3; 10 bases align to TRBD1. V dropped 5 bases and J dropped 2; count of bases not matched to a gene: 9. The CDR3 has 16 residues. The V gene's germline CDR1 is DFQATT and CDR2 SNEGSKA (reference sequence). CDR3 amino acids: CSAGRDRGFPGNTIYF. In DNA form, the CDR3 reads TGCAGTGCTGGTCGGGACAGGGGATTTCCTGGAAACACCATATATTTT.

The chain's CDR3 is CASSKVAQTDTQYF. The CDR3 DNA reads TGTGCCAGCAGCAAAGTTGCCCAAACAGATACGCAGTATTTT. The chain couples TRBV21-1 to TRBJ2-3. TRBV21-1 is annotated as a pseudogene. The CDR3 is 14 amino acids.

The V gene is TRBV5-1, the J gene TRBJ2-1; D is possibly TRBD1 or TRBD2 (5 bases each). V was shortened by 1 base and J by 8 bases, with 19 bases between the two germline ends. This CDR3 has 16 residues. Per the germline V gene, CDR1 is SGHRS and CDR2 is YFSETQ. The CDR3 nucleotides read TGCGCCAGCAGCTTGCGGTCGGGACCCTTCGGGGATGAGCAGTTCTTC. It translates to CASSLRSGPFGDEQFF.

This clonotype turned up a few times. The junction and the germline gene differ at one end; a read error may be behind it. The genes are TRBV28 and TRBJ1-4; D gene ambiguous. The CDR3 is 15 amino acids. Germline assignment: CDR1 MDHEN and CDR2 SYDVKM. Here the CDR3 reads CASSQNTLTIEKLFF. The CDR3 bases are TGTGCCAGCAGCCAGAACACGCTAACTATTGAAAAACTGTTTTTT.

This clonotype was counted only a few times. The genes are TRBV7-6 and TRBJ2-1, with TRBD2 matching over 11 bases. Germline loops: CDR1 SGHVS, CDR2 FNYEAQ. Trimming at V came to 5 bases and at J to 5 bases, leaving 8 bases not matched to a gene. The CDR3 consists of 16 residues. In DNA form, the CDR3 reads TGTGCCAGCAGCATGGGACTAGCGGAGGGGGACAATGAGCAGTTCTTC. The encoded protein is CASSMGLAEGDNEQFF.

Ten or more counts support this clonotype. For the CDR3, the DNA is TGCGCCAGCAGCTTGCCTTCAGCTAATGAAAAACTGTTTTTT. Its translation: CASSLPSANEKLFF. The chain joins TRBV5-1 to TRBJ1-4; D uncertain. Germline lookup yields CDR1 SGHRS and CDR2 YFSETQ. The CDR3 loop spans 14 amino acids. The V end was cut by 1 base, the J end by 3 bases, with 7 bases between. The complete variable domain, with remaining parts taken from reference TRBV5-1 and TRBJ1-4, reads KAGVTQTPRYLIKTRGQQVTLSCSPISGHRSVSWYQQTPGQGLQFLFEYFSETQRNKGNFPGRFSGRQFSNSRSEMNVSTLELGDSALYLCASSLPSANEKLFFGSGTQLSVL.

Within the sample, this clonotype is medium-sized. The chain carries TRBV20-1 and TRBJ2-1; D possibly corresponds to TRBD1 (6 bases). V was shortened by 5 bases and J by 6 bases, with 14 bases between the two germline ends. Germline lookup yields CDR1 DFQATT and CDR2 SNEGSKA (reference sequence). This CDR3 contains 13 residues. The CDR3 reads CSAAFTGINEQFF. CDR3 sequence (DNA): TGCAGTGCTGCCTTCACAGGGATCAATGAGCAGTTCTTC.

Ten or more counts support this clonotype. J is TRBJ2-1 and V is TRBV6-1; 9 bases are shared with TRBD2. The CDR3 totals 15 residues. Germline CDR1 MNHNS, CDR2 SASEGT. V lost 6 bases, J lost 0 bases, and 3 bases stayed unmatched. The CDR3 nucleotides read TGTGCCAGCAGCATAGCGGGAGTCTCCTACAATGAGCAGTTCTTC. Translating it yields CASSIAGVSYNEQFF.

This clonotype has a count of ten or more. The chain carries TRBV20-1 and TRBJ2-7; TRBD2 matches 8 bases. V gave up 5 bases and J gave up 6 bases; unmatched junction bases: 12. CDR1 DFQATT and CDR2 SNEGSKA come from the germline V gene (reference sequence). The CDR3 is made up of 14 amino acids. The CDR3 DNA sequence: TGCAGTGCTCCTAAGGCCGGGAGGGGAGGCGAGCAGTACTTC. Its translation is CSAPKAGRGGEQYF.

This clonotype was seen more than once but under ten times. The chain couples TRBV6-2 or TRBV6-3 to TRBJ2-1; tentative D call: TRBD2 (5 bases). V was trimmed by 0 bases and J by 8 bases, leaving 17 bases between them. This CDR3 spans 16 amino acids. Germline values: CDR1 MNHEY, CDR2 SVGEGT. The CDR3, as DNA: TGTGCCAGCAGTTACTCGACTCTAGCTGGTGGCGATGAGCAGTTCTTC. Translating it yields CASSYSTLAGGDEQFF.

The chain couples TRBV4-3 to TRBJ2-2, with unresolved D. V lost 2 bases, J lost 3 bases, and 7 bases lay in between. The germline V gene has CDR1 LGHNA and CDR2 YSLEER. The CDR3 totals 14 residues. The CDR3 sequence: CASSQSKYTGELFF. The CDR3 coding sequence is TGCGCCAGCAGCCAATCGAAGTACACCGGGGAGCTGTTTTTT.

This clonotype was picked up many times. The chain recombines TRBV29-1 with TRBJ2-5; possibly TRBD1 for D (6 bases). V gave up 4 bases and J gave up 1 base, with 13 bases separating them. The V gene's germline CDR1 is SQVTM and CDR2 ANQGSEA. This CDR3 has 14 amino acids. In DNA, the CDR3 is TGCAGCGTTGGGATCACCAGGGGCCAAGAGACCCAGTACTTC. Its protein product is CSVGITRGQETQYF.

Only a few counts were recorded for this clonotype. J is TRBJ2-5 and V is TRBV12-3 or TRBV12-4, with no clear D. V shed 5 bases and J shed 5 bases, with 6 bases lying between them. The CDR3 runs 11 residues. The CDR3 reads CASSRSETQYF. CDR3 nucleotides: TGTGCCAGCAGTAGGTCGGAGACCCAGTACTTC.

This clonotype was recorded at least ten times. This chain's CDR3 is CASNQRWADNSPLHF. CDR3 DNA: TGTGCCAGCAACCAGCGGTGGGCCGATAATTCACCCCTCCACTTT. The chain has TRBV6-1 and TRBJ1-6; no reliable D call. V was cut by 7 bases and J by 5 bases, with 15 bases left in between. In germline, CDR1 is MNHNS, CDR2 SASEGT. This CDR3 is built from 15 residues.

Only a few counts were recorded for this clonotype. This chain joins TRBV4-1 and TRBJ2-7; weak D call: TRBD1 (6 bases). The CDR3 contains 14 residues. The V end was cut by 3 bases, the J end by 1 base, with 10 bases between. In germline, CDR1 is MGHRA, CDR2 YSYEKL. The CDR3 loop is CASSHSQGSYEQYF. The CDR3 DNA is TGCGCCAGCAGCCATAGTCAGGGGTCCTACGAGCAGTACTTC.

V is TRBV20-1 and J is TRBJ2-1; D unresolved. CDR1 is DFQATT, CDR2 SNEGSKA, per germline (reference sequence). CDR3 size: 12 residues. The CDR3 nucleotides are TGCAGCAATATAGGGATGTACAATGAGCAGTTCTTC. It is translated as CSNIGMYNEQFF.

This chain connects TRBV19 to TRBJ2-1; the D gene is possibly TRBD2 (6 bases). Germline-derived CDR1 and CDR2 are LNHDA and SQIVND (reference sequence). V was cut by 4 bases and J by 7 bases, with 11 bases left in between. The CDR3 has 13 amino acids. The chain's CDR3 is CASSKGLPNEQFF. Written as DNA, the CDR3 is TGTGCCAGTAGTAAGGGACTTCCTAATGAGCAGTTCTTC.

This clonotype appeared a few times. J is TRBJ1-4 and V is TRBV12-3 or TRBV12-4; D unclear. The germline V and J ends were trimmed by 1 base and 8 bases, with 14 bases remaining between them. CDR3 length: 15 residues. CDR3 coding DNA: TGTGCCAGCAGTTTAGGAGATTCGGTCTTCGAAAAACTGTTTTTT. This sequence encodes CASSLGDSVFEKLFF.